This T cell receptor beta chain comes out of a study of response to subunit inactivated influenza vaccine. Germline V lookup: CDR1 DFQATT, CDR2 SNEGSKA (reference sequence). Trimming stripped 5 bases from V and 1 base from J, with 12 bases between. The CDR3 is 13 amino acids. Each CDR3 protein gets one entry after TCRdb re-called the RT-PCR reads with MiXCR. The sample holds 500,000 to 550,000 distinct CDR3 sequences; under 30% are singletons and the top ten take 2.5% to 3.5%. This clonotype was seen a handful of times. These sequences were also reported in another study, on T cells expressing NK-cell markers. That publication notes: UMIs were included in TCR beta cDNA generated by 5'RACE template switching. Sorted CD3+CD56+NKG2C+, CD3+CD56+NKG2C- and CD3+CD56-NKG2C+ T cells supplied TCR beta repertoires. Sequencing covered eight donors, seven HCMV-seropositive and one seronegative.

Specimen: CD4+ T cells sorted from PBMCs, collected roughly 12 days after vaccination. The gene calls are TRBV20-1 and TRBJ2-7; D is perhaps TRBD1 or TRBD2 (5 bases each). This receptor was obtained from a man aged 50-59 years who received an inactivated influenza vaccine. This CDR3 reads CSASRDASYEQYF. Written as DNA, the CDR3 is TGCAGTGCTTCCCGGGACGCATCCTACGAGCAGTACTTC.